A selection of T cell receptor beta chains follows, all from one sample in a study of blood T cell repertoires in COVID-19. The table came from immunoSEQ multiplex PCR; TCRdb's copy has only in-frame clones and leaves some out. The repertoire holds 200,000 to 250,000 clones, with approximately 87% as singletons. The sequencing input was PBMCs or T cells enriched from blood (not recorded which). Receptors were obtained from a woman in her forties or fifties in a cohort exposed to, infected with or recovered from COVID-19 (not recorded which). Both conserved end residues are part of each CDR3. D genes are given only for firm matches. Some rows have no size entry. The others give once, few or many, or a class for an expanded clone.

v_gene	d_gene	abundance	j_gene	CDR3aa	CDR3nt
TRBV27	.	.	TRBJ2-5	CASSFNRDQETQYF	TGTGCCAGCAGTTTTAACAGAGACCAAGAGACCCAGTACTTC
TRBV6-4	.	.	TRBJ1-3	CASSASGRNPLHFFSGNTIYF	TGTGCCAGCAGTGCCTCAGGGAGAAACCCTTTACACTTTTTTTCTGGAAACACCATATATTTT
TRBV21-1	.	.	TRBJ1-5	CASSNNRDPGQGHF	TGTGCCAGCAGCAACAACCGCGATCCGGGACAGGGGCATTTT
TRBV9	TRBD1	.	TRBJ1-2	CASSPGQGSYGYTF	TGTGCCAGCAGCCCCGGACAGGGGTCCTATGGCTACACCTTC
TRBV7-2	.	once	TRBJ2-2	CASSLVFGTGELFF	TGTGCCAGCAGCTTAGTGTTCGGGACCGGGGAGCTGTTTTTT
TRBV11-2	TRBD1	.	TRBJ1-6	CASSLRTGNGSPLHF	TGTGCCAGCAGCTTAAGGACAGGGAATGGTTCACCCCTCCACTTT
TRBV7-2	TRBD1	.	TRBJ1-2	CASSLDRGGNYGYTF	TGTGCCAGCAGCTTAGACAGGGGGGGGAACTATGGCTACACCTTC
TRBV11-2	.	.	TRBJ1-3	CASSFSGSFGNTIYF	TGTGCCAGCAGCTTTTCAGGGTCCTTTGGAAACACCATATATTTT
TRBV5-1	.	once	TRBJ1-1	CASSSGSGRTEAFF	TGCGCCAGCAGCTCAGGGTCCGGGAGGACTGAAGCTTTCTTT
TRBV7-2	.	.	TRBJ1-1	CASSLETGRNTEAFF	TGTGCCAGCAGCTTAGAAACAGGGCGGAACACTGAAGCTTTCTTT
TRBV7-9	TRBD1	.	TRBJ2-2	CASSQETGSGELFF	TGTGCCAGCAGCCAGGAGACAGGGTCCGGGGAGCTGTTTTTT
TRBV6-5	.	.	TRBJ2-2	CATLRQVNTGELFF	TGTGCCACCCTTAGGCAGGTGAACACCGGGGAGCTGTTTTTT
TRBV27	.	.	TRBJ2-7	CASINRAIFMGQYF	TGTGCCAGCATCAACAGGGCTATTTTTATGGGGCAGTACTTC
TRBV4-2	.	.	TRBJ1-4	CASSQDWTNYEKLFF	TGTGCCAGCAGCCAAGACTGGACAAACTATGAAAAACTGTTTTTT
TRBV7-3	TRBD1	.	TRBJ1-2	CASSPGTGYGYTF	TGTGCCAGCAGCCCCGGGACAGGCTATGGCTACACCTTC
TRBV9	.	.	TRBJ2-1	CASSVAGDRYNEQFF	TGTGCCAGCAGCGTAGCGGGGGACAGATACAATGAGCAGTTCTTC
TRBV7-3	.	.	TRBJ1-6	CASSLTGPNSPLHF	TGTGCCAGCAGCCTCACAGGGCCCAATTCACCCCTCCACTTT
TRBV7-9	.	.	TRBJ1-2	CASSQGLGRYGYTF	TGTGCCAGCAGCCAGGGCCTCGGACGCTATGGCTACACCTTC
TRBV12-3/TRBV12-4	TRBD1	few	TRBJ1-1	CASSSGQDTEAFF	TGTGCCAGCAGTTCGGGACAGGACACTGAAGCTTTCTTT
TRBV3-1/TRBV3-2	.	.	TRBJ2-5	CASSQDVGGGGETQYF	TGTGCCAGCAGCCAAGACGTGGGAGGAGGAGGGGAGACCCAGTACTTC
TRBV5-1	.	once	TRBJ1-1	CASSLVGAVNTEAFF	TGCGCCAGCAGCTTGGTGGGAGCCGTGAACACTGAAGCTTTCTTT
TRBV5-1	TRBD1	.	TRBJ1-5	CASSLGQGKSSPQHF	TGCGCCAGCAGCTTGGGACAGGGGAAGTCTTCGCCCCAGCATTTT
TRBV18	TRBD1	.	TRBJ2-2	CASSPSTGARGTGELFF	TGTGCCAGCTCACCATCGACAGGGGCTCGGGGCACCGGGGAGCTGTTTTTT
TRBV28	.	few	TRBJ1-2	CASRGGRVGGYTF	TGTGCCAGCAGGGGTGGGAGGGTCGGAGGCTACACCTTC
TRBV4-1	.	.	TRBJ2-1	CASSQDQGRPPYNEQFF	TGCGCCAGCAGCCAAGATCAAGGGAGGCCCCCCTACAATGAGCAGTTCTTC
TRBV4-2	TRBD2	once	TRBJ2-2	CASSQVRGGSGVTGELFF	TGTGCCAGCAGCCAAGTTCGTGGGGGTAGCGGGGTCACCGGGGAGCTGTTTTTT
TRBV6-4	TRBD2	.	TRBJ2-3	CASSESGGRDTQYF	TGTGCCAGCAGTGAAAGCGGGGGGCGGGATACGCAGTATTTT
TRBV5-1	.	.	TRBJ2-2	CASSALHEPAVDTGELFF	TGCGCCAGCAGCGCACTTCATGAGCCGGCGGTAGACACCGGGGAGCTGTTTTTT
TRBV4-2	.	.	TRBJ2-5	CASSQPGEWTQYF	TGTGCCAGCAGCCAGCCGGGTGAGTGGACCCAGTACTTC
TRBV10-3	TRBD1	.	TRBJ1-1	CAITGGQGAGAFF	TGTGCCATCACGGGGGGACAGGGGGCTGGGGCTTTCTTT
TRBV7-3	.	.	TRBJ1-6	CASSSNSPLHF	TGTGCCAGCAGCTCAAATTCACCCCTCCACTTT
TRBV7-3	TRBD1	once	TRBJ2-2	CASSHSGQRYPDTGELFF	TGTGCCAGCAGCCACTCGGGACAGAGATATCCGGACACCGGGGAGCTGTTTTTT
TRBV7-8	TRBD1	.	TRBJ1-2	CASSNRDRGLVYGYTF	TGTGCCAGCAGTAACCGGGACAGGGGGCTAGTCTATGGCTACACCTTC
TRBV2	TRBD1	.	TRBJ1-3	CANGQESLGSIYF	TGTGCCAACGGACAGGAATCTTTGGGGTCCATATATTTT
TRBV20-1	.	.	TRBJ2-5	CSATNQETQYF	TGCAGTGCTACTAACCAAGAGACCCAGTACTTC
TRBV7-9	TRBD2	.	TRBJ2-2	CASSSLTSGGSNTGELFF	TGTGCCAGCAGCTCCCTGACTAGCGGGGGGTCGAACACCGGGGAGCTGTTTTTT
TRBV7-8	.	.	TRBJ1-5	CASSLGSRSNQPQHF	TGTGCCAGCAGCTTAGGCTCTAGGAGCAATCAGCCCCAGCATTTT
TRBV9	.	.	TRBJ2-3	CASSVATGSTDTQYF	TGTGCCAGCAGCGTAGCTACGGGGAGCACAGATACGCAGTATTTT
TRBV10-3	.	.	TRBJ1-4	CAISAGERKTNEKLFF	TGTGCCATCAGTGCCGGGGAAAGGAAAACTAATGAAAAACTGTTTTTT
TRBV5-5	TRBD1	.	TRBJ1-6	CASSLVIGTGLYSPLHF	TGTGCCAGCAGCTTGGTCATCGGGACAGGGCTTTATTCACCCCTCCACTTT
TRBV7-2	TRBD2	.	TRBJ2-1	CASSFSGGTNNEQFF	TGTGCCAGCAGCTTCAGCGGGGGGACAAACAATGAGCAGTTCTTC
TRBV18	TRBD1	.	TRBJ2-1	CASSPQDREQFF	TGTGCCAGCTCACCTCAGGACAGGGAGCAGTTCTTC